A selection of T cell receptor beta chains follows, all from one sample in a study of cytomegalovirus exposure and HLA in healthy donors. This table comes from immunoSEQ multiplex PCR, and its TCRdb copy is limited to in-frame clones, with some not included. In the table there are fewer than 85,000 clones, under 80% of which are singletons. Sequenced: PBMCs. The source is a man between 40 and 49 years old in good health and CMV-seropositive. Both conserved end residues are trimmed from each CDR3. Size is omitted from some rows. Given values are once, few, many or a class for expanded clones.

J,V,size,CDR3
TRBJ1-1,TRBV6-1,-,ASSEYGGQKAF
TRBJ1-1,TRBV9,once,ASSVAPGTKNTEAF
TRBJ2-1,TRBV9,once,ASSVDGTGFYNEQF
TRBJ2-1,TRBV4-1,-,ASSQERQGGSYNEQF
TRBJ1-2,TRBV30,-,AWSRPNRQGFYGYT
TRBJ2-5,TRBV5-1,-,ASSVTGEGETQY
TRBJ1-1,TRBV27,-,ASRVGPGTGLVWMNTEAF
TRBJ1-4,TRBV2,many,ASSVEGGNEKLF
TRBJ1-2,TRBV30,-,AWSVRRKEGGYT
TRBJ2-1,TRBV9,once,ASSVENTANEQF
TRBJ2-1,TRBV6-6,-,ASSHFKASSYNEQF
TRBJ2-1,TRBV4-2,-,ASSQDTSGGGNEQF
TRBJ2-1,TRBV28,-,ASSPLGGLAVQGQF
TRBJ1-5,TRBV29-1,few,SVGDSPGNQPQH
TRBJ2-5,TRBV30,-,ACKIAGGPQTQY
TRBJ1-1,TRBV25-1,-,ASSSTGGTEAF
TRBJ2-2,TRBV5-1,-,ASSSNRNTGELF
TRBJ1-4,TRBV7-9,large,ASSDTSTGVEKLF
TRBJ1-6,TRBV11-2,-,ASSLVRDNSPLH
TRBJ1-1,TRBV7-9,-,ASNRGQLGPEAF
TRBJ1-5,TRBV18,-,ASSKTGPNQPQH
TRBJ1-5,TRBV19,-,ASSMTDNQPQH
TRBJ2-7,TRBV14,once,ASSQERGLEQY
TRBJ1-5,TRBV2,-,ASTSIQGNQPQH
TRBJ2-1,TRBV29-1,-,SVEVWDRPKNEQF
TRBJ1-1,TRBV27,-,ASSFSSATEAF
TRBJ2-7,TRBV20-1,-,SASRGDRGI
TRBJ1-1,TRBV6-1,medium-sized,ASRHTANTEAF
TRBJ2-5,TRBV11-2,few,ASRSGTSVY
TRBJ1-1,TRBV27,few,ASSSGDRGGRAF
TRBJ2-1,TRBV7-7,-,ASSLIGGNHNEQF
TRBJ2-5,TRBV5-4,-,ASSIAGTGKETQY
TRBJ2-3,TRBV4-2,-,ASSLGLTDTQY
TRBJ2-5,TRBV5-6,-,ASSLNSGGKETQY
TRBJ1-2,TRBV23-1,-,ASSQVSGGQYGYT
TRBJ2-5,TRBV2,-,ASFQGWETQY
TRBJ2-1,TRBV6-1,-,ASTREQGSRNEQF
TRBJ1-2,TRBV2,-,ASSEFLGQGGRKGYT
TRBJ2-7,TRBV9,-,ASSVGEGGSYEQY
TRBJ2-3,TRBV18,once,ASSPASRGGTDTQY
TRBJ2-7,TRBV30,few,AWRRIYEQY
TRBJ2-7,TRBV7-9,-,ASSLEDRRYEQY
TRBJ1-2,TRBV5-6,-,ASSLWGQVGYT
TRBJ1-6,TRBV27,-,ASKTGGRYNSPLH
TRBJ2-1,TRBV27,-,ASSRSRNEQF
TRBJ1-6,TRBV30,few,AWGQGASNSPLH
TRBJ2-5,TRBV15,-,ATSRANQGQETQY
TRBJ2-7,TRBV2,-,ASRSGRSDEQY
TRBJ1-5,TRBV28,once,ASSLTGLRDQPQH
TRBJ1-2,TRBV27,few,ASSPTTRWANYGYT